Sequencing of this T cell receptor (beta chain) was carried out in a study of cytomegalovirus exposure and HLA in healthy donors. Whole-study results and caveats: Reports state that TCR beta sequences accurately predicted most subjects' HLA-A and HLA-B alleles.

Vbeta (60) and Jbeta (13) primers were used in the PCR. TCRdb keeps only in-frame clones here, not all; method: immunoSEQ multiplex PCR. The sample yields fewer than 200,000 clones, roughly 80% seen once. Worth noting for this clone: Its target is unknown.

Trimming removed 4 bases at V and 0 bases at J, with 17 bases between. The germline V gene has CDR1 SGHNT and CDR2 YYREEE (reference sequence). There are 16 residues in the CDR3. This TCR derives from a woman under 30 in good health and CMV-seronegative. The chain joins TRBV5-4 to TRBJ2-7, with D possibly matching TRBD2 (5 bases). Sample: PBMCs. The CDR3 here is CASSAGERQSSYEQYF. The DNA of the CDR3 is TGTGCCAGCAGCGCCGGGGAGCGGCAGAGCTCCTACGAGCAGTACTTC.